The 24 T cell receptor beta chains below all came from one sample that was sequenced in a study of T cells in Graves' hyperthyroidism and ophthalmopathy. RNA transcripts were the template for amplifying TCR beta CDR3 regions. The HTBI primer set drove a first-round RT-PCR of the TCR CDR3. TCRdb fed the multiplex PCR reads into MiXCR, producing one record per CDR3 protein. The data contain about 610,000 distinct CDR3 sequences, around 46% of them singletons. Sequencing was done on a sample of peripheral blood or thyroid tissue (not recorded which). Receptors were obtained from a woman under 30 with Graves' hyperthyroidism.

Details on this clonotype: Without the conserved terminal phenylalanine or tryptophan, this CDR3 likely stems from a read error. This chain joins TRBV20-1 and TRBJ2-5; TRBD1 matches at 12 bases. CDR1 is DFQATT, CDR2 SNEGSKA, per germline (reference sequence). The V and J ends lost 6 bases and 7 bases, in that order; junction bases with no gene match: 12. This CDR3 is 15 amino acids long. The CDR3 DNA is TGCAGTGCAATAGGGACAGGGGGCTGTATAGGGACCCAGTACCTC. Its translation is CSAIGTGGCIGTQYL.

This clonotype was seen many times. The rearrangement joins TRBV9 to TRBJ2-7; 9 nucleotides match TRBD2. Germline values: CDR1 SGDLS, CDR2 YYNGEE. Losses at the gene ends were 4 bases for V and 2 bases for J; bases not matched to a gene: 10. The CDR3 is 16 amino acids. CDR3 residues: CASSTREREAPYEQYF. The CDR3 DNA follows: TGTGCCAGCAGCACCAGGGAGCGGGAGGCCCCCTACGAGCAGTACTTC.

There are many counts of this clonotype. The chain combines TRBV7-9 with TRBJ2-7; D is undetermined. V was pared by 3 bases and J by 2 bases, with 14 bases between. Looked up from germline, CDR1 is SEHNR and CDR2 is FQNEAQ (reference sequence). The CDR3 consists of 15 residues. In DNA form, the CDR3 reads TGTGCCAGCAGCTTCCCCAGGTCAGCTACCTACGAGCAGTACTTC. This encodes CASSFPRSATYEQYF.

This clonotype was observed many times. The genes are TRBV15 and TRBJ2-5; no definite D call. Germline V gene sequence: CDR1 LNHNV, CDR2 YYDKDF (reference sequence). The ends were cut back, 1 base at V and 5 bases at J, with 14 bases in the middle. The CDR3 consists of 15 residues. The CDR3 region has the DNA TGTGCCACCAGCAGAGTTTCATCGATGGGGGAGACCCAGTACTTC. The encoded protein is CATSRVSSMGETQYF.

With regard to this clonotype: Lacking the conserved final phenylalanine or tryptophan, this CDR3 likely reflects a read error. J is TRBJ1-6 and V is TRBV7-9, with a weak D call TRBD1 (5 bases). The CDR3 runs to 15 residues. CDR1 SEHNR and CDR2 FQNEAQ come from the germline V gene (reference sequence). CDR3 nucleotides: TGCGCCAGCACAGACCGGGACGGAGATTCTTCACCCCTCCACCTT. Its protein product is CASTDRDGDSSPLHL.

This clonotype showed up many times. The V and J genes are TRBV5-1 and TRBJ2-7; D is undetermined. The germline V gene encodes CDR1 SGHRS and CDR2 YFSETQ. The CDR3 spans 13 residues. Trimming left V 3 bases short and J 7 bases short, with 14 bases between. The CDR3 DNA reads TGCGCCAGCAGCTCCGGGCGTCGAGGAGAGCAGTACTTC. Its protein is CASSSGRRGEQYF.

Ten or more counts support this clonotype. The V and J genes are TRBV4-1 and TRBJ1-1; D possibly corresponds to TRBD1 (5 bases). CDR1 and CDR2 from the germline V gene are MGHRA and YSYEKL. V was clipped by 0 bases and J by 11 bases, with 19 bases between them. The CDR3 totals 15 residues. Here the CDR3 DNA reads TGCGCCAGCAGCCAAGATCGCGGGGCGGGAATGAATGCTTTCTTT. This encodes CASSQDRGAGMNAFF.

This clonotype was counted once. The rearrangement uses TRBV12-3 or TRBV12-4 and TRBJ1-6; tentative D call: TRBD1 (5 bases). Trimming shortened V by 5 bases and J by 8 bases, and 13 bases separated the two germline ends. This CDR3 region has 14 residues. CDR3 bases: TGTGCCAGCAGTCATAAGACAGCTTATTCACCCCTCCACTTT. It encodes CASSHKTAYSPLHF.

The chain has TRBV29-1 and TRBJ1-1; D possibly corresponds to TRBD1 (6 bases). The CDR3 has 16 residues. The germline V gene encodes CDR1 SQVTM and CDR2 ANQGSEA. V lost 0 bases and J lost 3, with 17 bases in between. The CDR3: CSVEDRGAGEHTEAFF. For the CDR3, the DNA is TGCAGCGTTGAAGATCGGGGGGCAGGGGAACACACTGAAGCTTTCTTT.

Comments on this clonotype: Given a much more abundant clone one base away, this may be a read error. This sequence joins TRBV20-1 and TRBJ1-5; D might be TRBD1 (5 bases). CDR3 size: 16 residues. V lost 0 bases and J lost 9, with 21 bases in between. Germline V gene sequence: CDR1 DFQATT, CDR2 SNEGSKA (reference sequence). The CDR3 sequence is CSARDVEYQGFRPQHF. CDR3 nucleotides: TGCAGTGCTAGAGATGTTGAATATCAGGGTTTTCGGCCCCAGCATTTT.

Written as DNA, the CDR3 is TGTGCCAGCAGTGCAATCCTCTCTGGGGCCAACGTCCTGACTTTC. The encoded protein is CASSAILSGANVLTF. V gene TRBV2 combines with J gene TRBJ2-6; D remains unclear. Germline CDR1 and CDR2: SNHLY and FYNNEI. The CDR3 runs to 15 residues. The V gene lost 4 bases and the J gene lost 0 bases, with 7 bases spanning the gap.

This clonotype was seen at least ten times. The rearrangement joins TRBV12-3 or TRBV12-4 to TRBJ2-2; no clear D gene. CDR3 length: 15 residues. V lost 6 bases, J lost 0 bases, and 11 bases lay in between. The CDR3 DNA is TGTGCCAGCAGCATCTGGACCCCGAACACCGGGGAGCTGTTTTTT. Translating gives CASSIWTPNTGELFF.

Concerning this clonotype itself: This likely comes from a read error, as the CDR3 has no conserved phenylalanine or tryptophan at its end. The limits of the CDR3 on the DNA are not certain, so only TCRdb's listed CDR3 is given. CDR3 amino acids: CSARSMLQ. The V and J genes are TRBV20-1 and TRBJ1-5. CDR1 and CDR2 (germline): DFQATT, SNEGSKA (reference sequence). The CDR3 spans 8 residues, counting both ends.

In its sample, this clonotype was seen many times. V is TRBV5-8 and J is TRBJ2-2; the match to TRBD2 covers 14 bases. Germline V CDR1 and CDR2: SGHTS, YDEGEE. CDR3 length equals 17 residues. Unmatched junction bases numbered 9, after V lost 4 bases and J lost 7 bases. CDR3 coding DNA: TGTGCCAGCAGCGATCCGGGACTAGCGGGAGCGAACGGGGAGCTGTTTTTT. It yields the protein CASSDPGLAGANGELFF.

This clonotype was counted ten times or more. The chain couples TRBV7-9 to TRBJ1-2, with 8 bases identical to TRBD1. The CDR3 has 13 residues. With 5 bases clipped from V and 2 bases from J, the junction kept 1 base outside the gene matches. Germline assignment: CDR1 SEHNR and CDR2 FQNEAQ (reference sequence). The CDR3 coding sequence is TGTGCCAGCAGCCAGGGGGCAAACTATGGCTACACCTTC. It encodes CASSQGANYGYTF.

This clonotype occurred many times. CDR3 sequence: CASSPGLAGVAGELFF. The CDR3 nucleotides read TGTGCCAGCAGCCCCGGACTAGCGGGAGTGGCCGGGGAGCTGTTTTTT. The chain uses TRBV7-7 and TRBJ2-2, with 13 bases that match TRBD2. This CDR3 is 16 amino acids long. J gave up 6 bases and V 5 bases, and 6 bases lay outside the gene matches. CDR1 SSHAT and CDR2 FNYEAQ come from the germline V gene (reference sequence).

This clonotype was picked up many times. This sequence joins TRBV6-2 or TRBV6-3 and TRBJ2-7; D unclear. Trimming shortened V by 0 bases and J by 6 bases, and 12 bases separated the two germline ends. Germline V gene sequence: CDR1 MNHEY, CDR2 SVGEGT. This CDR3 comprises 14 residues. CDR3 sequence (DNA): TGTGCCAGCAGTTACTCGCCAGCGCGGCGCGAGCAGTACTTC. Amino acids: CASSYSPARREQYF.

This clonotype was seen many times. In nucleotides, the CDR3 is TGTGCCAGCAGCTTAGCACCAGGTACGACCTACGAGCAGTACTTC. Protein sequence: CASSLAPGTTYEQYF. This chain uses TRBV11-3 with TRBJ2-7; D unclear. Trimming stripped 1 base from V and 2 bases from J, with 12 bases between. The CDR3 sequence is 15 residues long. Per germline, CDR1 SGHNT and CDR2 YENEEA.

This clonotype occurred once. V gene TRBV7-2 combines with J gene TRBJ2-7; D possibly corresponds to TRBD2 (7 bases). The CDR3 sequence is 15 residues long. Trimming left V 1 base short and J 5 bases short, with 15 bases between. In germline, CDR1 is SGHTA, CDR2 FQGNSA. The CDR3 DNA reads as TGTGCCAGCAGCTTAGTGGCGGGGGCCGGGGACGAGCAGTACTTC. Protein sequence: CASSLVAGAGDEQYF.

At least ten counts were recorded for this clonotype. The CDR3 DNA sequence: TGCAGCCTACAGGGGCCCTACGAGCAGTACTTC. It is translated as CSLQGPYEQYF. This chain connects TRBV29-1 to TRBJ2-7, with 7 bases fitting TRBD1. Germline trimming cut 8 bases from V and 2 bases from J; bases unmatched to any gene: 3. The CDR3 is 11 residues long. Germline CDR1 is SQVTM and CDR2 is ANQGSEA.

There are many counts of this clonotype. The genes are TRBV7-2 and TRBJ2-7, with D unresolved. Trimming stripped 6 bases from V and 5 bases from J, with 26 bases between. The CDR3 is 17 residues long. Germline loops: CDR1 SGHTA, CDR2 FQGNSA. The CDR3 DNA follows: TGTGCCAGCAGTCACCCCGGTAGACCGACTTACCAGGACGAGCAGTACTTC. As protein: CASSHPGRPTYQDEQYF.

This clonotype was observed a handful of times. At one boundary the junction diverges from the germline segment, which might be a read error. The chain links TRBV4-1 to TRBJ2-7; D may correspond to TRBD1 or TRBD2 (5 bases each). CDR3 length: 19 amino acids. Germline CDR1 MGHRA, CDR2 YSYEKL. CDR3: CASSQDKSIGGSRYYEQYF. CDR3 DNA sequence: TGCGCCAGCAGCCAAGATAAAAGCATTGGGGGTTCTCGATACTACGAGCAGTACTTT.

A note on this clonotype: The conserved phenylalanine or tryptophan is not found at the CDR3 terminus, so this likely reflects a read error. The limits of the CDR3 on the DNA are not certain, so only TCRdb's listed CDR3 is given. This chain connects TRBV15 to TRBJ1-1; the D call of TRBD1 is as the table states it, not checked on the DNA. Ends included, the CDR3 has 10 residues. Germline V gene lookup returns CDR1 LNHNV and CDR2 YYDKDF (reference sequence). The CDR3 sequence is CATSRDLLGG.

At least ten counts were recorded for this clonotype. The rearrangement uses TRBV20-1 and TRBJ1-4; 8 bases map to TRBD1. V shed 6 bases and J 2 bases; nucleotides not matched to a gene: 5. The germline V gene encodes CDR1 DFQATT and CDR2 SNEGSKA (reference sequence). The CDR3 totals 14 residues. The CDR3 region has the DNA TGCAGTGCATCCACAGGGGGGACTAATGAAAAACTGTTTTTT. Translation gives CSASTGGTNEKLFF.